This T cell receptor beta chain was identified during a study of OX40 agonist ivuxolimab in advanced cancers. Some background on the complete study: The costimulatory receptor OX40 (CD134) was targeted by ivuxolimab, a fully human IgG2 agonistic monoclonal antibody. The paper covers the monotherapy dose-escalation part of the phase I ivuxolimab trial, which included N = 52 patients. Three dose-escalation patients achieved partial responses, one with hepatocellular carcinoma and two with cutaneous melanoma. Patients were allowed to have had prior anti-PD-1, anti-PD-L1 or anti-CTLA-4 therapy, and around two fifths of the dose-escalation patients had been treated with checkpoint inhibitors. The point of sequencing TCRbeta in the periphery was to test whether ivuxolimab changed TCR sequence diversity and drove clonal T-cell expansion. In the dose-escalation cohort, 65% to 85% of patients were male, and the mean age was 60 years with a range of roughly 20 to 79. Of the 50 to 55 patients in dose escalation, some 20 had hepatocellular carcinoma, some 15 had melanoma, 9 had renal cell carcinoma and 9 had head and neck cancer. Intravenous ivuxolimab was administered to patients every 2 weeks at six dose levels: 0.01, 0.1, 0.3, 1.5, 3 and 10 mg/kg.

The trial excluded patients who had a history of autoimmune disease or who were on systemic immunosuppression. Peripheral blood for TCR sequencing was drawn from every dose cohort at baseline, at cycle 4 day 1 and at cycle 7 day 1. Samples were obtained from an open-label, multicenter, first-in-human phase I dose-escalation trial of ivuxolimab. Adults with locally advanced or metastatic melanoma, renal cell carcinoma, hepatocellular carcinoma or head and neck squamous cell carcinoma were enrolled in the trial. Before TCR sequencing, CD4+ T cells and CD8+ T cells were sorted from peripheral blood as separate populations. In its sample, this clone was seen once. Its antigen has not been determined. Per-base quality was not reported, and no clone a single base away is much larger than it. Genomic DNA was extracted from sorted cells for sequencing of the TCRbeta CDR3 region. The immunoSEQ Assay was used to sequence the TCRbeta CDR3 regions. The immuneACCESS repertoire file appears here via TCRdb, limited to in-frame rearrangements. These files lack a portion of the clones; in checked studies, under half of the deficit traces to unresolved V genes, and the cause of the others is not known. A total of some 47,000 clones appear in this sample, 79% of them only once. The top ten constitute 1.5% to 2% of the sample.

For CDR1 and CDR2, the germline V gene lists SGHTA and FQGNSA. V drops 4 bases and J drops 3 bases, leaving 25 bases in between. The cysteine opens and the phenylalanine closes a CDR3 of 19 amino acids. The DNA shown is the 57-base CDR3, in frame from base 1. Overall study outcomes, separate from this receptor: In partial responders in the 0.1-3.0 mg/kg groups, normalized peripheral clonal expansion was found to be among the lowest, especially among CD8+ T cells. Low levels of normalized T-cell clonal expansion were also seen in some nonresponding patients. After ivuxolimab, expanded clones were on average more numerous among CD8+ T cells than among CD4+ T cells. At doses of 0.1 to 3.0 mg/kg, clonal expansion of both CD4+ and CD8+ T cells in blood was seen between baseline and week 6. The antigen specificity of the peripheral T cells that underwent clonal expansion was not determined.

The sequence joins TRBV7-2 to TRBJ2-1; the D region possibly corresponds to TRBD2 (5 bases align). Source: CD4+ or CD8+ T cells sorted from blood, taken in a trial of the OX40 agonist ivuxolimab. The TCR sequence derives from an adult with an advanced solid tumor such as melanoma, head and neck, liver or kidney cancer. The DNA is as follows: TGTGCCAGCAGCTCGGAGACTGCCTCTAGCTCTCCCCTCTACAATGAGCAGTTCTTC. Its protein product is CASSSETASSSPLYNEQFF.